A single sample gave rise to the 8 T cell receptor beta chains below, sequenced in a study of blood T cell repertoires in COVID-19. Measured with immunoSEQ multiplex PCR; TCRdb has only the in-frame clones, and not every one. The sample holds 260,000 or so clones; approximately 88% are singletons and the top ten take 1% to 1.5%. Source material: PBMCs or T cells enriched from blood (not recorded which). The receptor set was obtained from a woman between 40 and 55 years old with acute COVID-19.

This clone came up once. This sequence joins TRBV7-9 and TRBJ2-4, with D possibly being TRBD1 (6 bases). The CDR3 sequence is 15 residues long. Germline loops: CDR1 SEHNR, CDR2 FQNEAQ (reference sequence). V was shortened by 0 bases and J by 0 bases, with 6 bases between the two germline ends. CDR3 nucleotide sequence: TGTGCCAGCAGCTTAGCGGGGGCAGCCAAAAACATTCAGTACTTC. As protein: CASSLAGAAKNIQYF.

The gene calls are TRBV5-1 and TRBJ2-6; D remains unclear. Germline V gene data show CDR1 as SGHRS and CDR2 as YFSETQ. The CDR3 runs 16 residues. V shed 0 bases and J shed 0 bases, with 7 bases lying between them. The CDR3 loop reads CASSLVFSSGANVLTF. CDR3 coding DNA: TGCGCCAGCAGCTTGGTTTTCAGCTCTGGGGCCAACGTCCTGACTTTC.

V usage is TRBV6-5 and J usage is TRBJ2-1; D perhaps matches TRBD1 (6 bases). Looked up from germline, CDR1 is MNHEY and CDR2 is SVGAGI. The CDR3 has 15 amino acids. With 6 bases removed from V and 4 bases from J, the gap between germline ends came to 16 bases. CDR3 DNA sequence: TGTGCCAGCAGCTACGGGACATGGACTTACAATGAGCAGTTCTTC. This encodes CASSYGTWTYNEQFF.

This chain connects TRBV30 to TRBJ2-1; D is possibly TRBD2 (6 bases). The germline gives CDR1 GTSNPN, CDR2 SVGIG (reference sequence). This CDR3 has 14 residues. The V end lost 0 bases, the J end lost 3 bases, and 9 bases lay between the germline ends. In DNA form, the CDR3 reads TGTGCCTGGAGTGTACTCGGGGGCTACAATGAGCAGTTCTTC. Its protein is CAWSVLGGYNEQFF.

The rearrangement joins TRBV7-9 to TRBJ2-4, with 10 bases fitting TRBD1. The junction had 5 bases not matched to a gene; V was cut back by 7 bases and J by 8 bases. The CDR3 totals 13 residues. Germline V lookup: CDR1 SEHNR, CDR2 FQNEAQ (reference sequence). CDR3 sequence (DNA): TGTGCCAGCACCCGACAGGGGGCAGACATTCAGTACTTC. Its protein product is CASTRQGADIQYF.

This rearrangement joins TRBV6-1 to TRBJ1-5; weak D call: TRBD1 (5 bases). V was trimmed by 2 bases and J by 6 bases, leaving 14 bases between them. CDR3 length: 15 amino acids. Germline CDR1 MNHNS, CDR2 SASEGT. The CDR3 sequence: CASSEHQGGFQPQHF. CDR3 DNA: TGTGCCAGCAGTGAACACCAGGGAGGATTTCAGCCCCAGCATTTT.

This chain links TRBV29-1 with TRBJ1-1; D uncertain. The CDR3 is 12 residues long. Germline CDR1 is SQVTM and CDR2 is ANQGSEA. The V gene lost 3 bases and the J gene lost 1 base, with 6 bases spanning the gap. CDR3 residues: CSVEGANTEAFF. In DNA form, the CDR3 reads TGCAGCGTTGAGGGAGCGAACACTGAAGCTTTCTTT.

Here the CDR3 DNA reads TGTGCCAGCAGCCCCCGGCGGGGCACAGATACGCAGTATTTT. It encodes CASSPRRGTDTQYF. The gene calls are TRBV27 and TRBJ2-3; possibly TRBD2 for D (5 bases). The V end lost 6 bases, the J end lost 1 base, and 11 bases lay between the germline ends. Germline CDR1 MNHEY, CDR2 SMNVEV (reference sequence). This CDR3 is built from 14 residues.